These 9 T cell receptor beta chains originate from one sample sequenced in a study of T cell responses to AZD1222 COVID-19 vaccine. Repertoires were generated with immunoSEQ multiplex PCR, while TCRdb's copy carries only in-frame clones and drops some. Of some 150,000 clones in the sample, 92% were seen once. Sequencing was performed on peripheral blood, taken 28 days after the second AZD1222 dose. The receptors here all came from an adult who received the AZD1222 COVID-19 vaccine.

The chain has TRBV6-1 and TRBJ2-1; D is ambiguous. CDR1 is MNHNS and CDR2 is SASEGT in the germline V gene. This CDR3 region has 18 residues. V dropped 0 bases and J dropped 4 bases, with 19 bases sitting between them. CDR3: CASSEAPRSTSFYNEQFF. The CDR3 region has the DNA TGTGCCAGCAGTGAAGCGCCTAGAAGTACCTCCTTTTACAATGAGCAGTTCTTC.

The chain couples TRBV6-5 to TRBJ2-2; D ambiguous. The CDR3 sequence is 16 residues long. Germline CDR1 and CDR2: MNHEY and SVGAGI. V lost 1 base and J 2 bases, leaving 11 bases between the germline ends. CDR3 protein: CASSYFGRVNTGELFF. Written as DNA, the CDR3 is TGTGCCAGCAGTTACTTCGGCCGGGTTAACACCGGGGAGCTGTTTTTT.

The chain recombines TRBV9 with TRBJ2-1; 10 bases are a match to TRBD2. This CDR3 region has 15 residues. The V gene's germline CDR1 is SGDLS and CDR2 YYNGEE. V lost 3 bases to trimming and J lost 8 bases; unmatched junction nucleotides: 8. The CDR3 DNA reads TGTGCCAGCAGCGAAAGCGGGAGGGCTAGTGATGAGCAGTTCTTC. This codes for CASSESGRASDEQFF.

The chain carries TRBV13 and TRBJ1-2, with 9 nucleotides matching TRBD1. The CDR3 length is 14 residues. Trimming took 6 bases from V and 8 from J; bases not matched to a gene: 10. Germline V gene lookup returns CDR1 PRHDT and CDR2 FYEKMQ (reference sequence). The CDR3 nucleotides are TGTGCCAGCAGGCGACCGGGACAGGGTATCGGCTACACCTTC. Translating it yields CASRRPGQGIGYTF.

This clone appeared a single time. This chain joins TRBV9 and TRBJ2-1, with 7 bases aligning to TRBD1. Germline lookup yields CDR1 SGDLS and CDR2 YYNGEE. This CDR3 has 14 residues. Trimming cost V 0 bases and J 15 bases; bases outside gene matches: 12. Written as DNA, the CDR3 is TGTGCCAGCAGCGTAGAAATAGGTCAGGGGGAACGGTTCTTC. Amino acids: CASSVEIGQGERFF.

The J gene is TRBJ1-1, the V gene TRBV15; D remains unclear. V was shortened by 5 bases and J by 5 bases, with 9 bases between the two germline ends. CDR1 LNHNV and CDR2 YYDKDF come from the germline V gene (reference sequence). The CDR3 extends over 12 amino acids. The CDR3 nucleotides are TGTGCCACCAGCGTAGGGAGGACTGAAGCTTTCTTT. As protein: CATSVGRTEAFF.

The chain combines TRBV5-1 with TRBJ2-3, with D possibly matching TRBD2 (6 bases). The germline V gene has CDR1 SGHRS and CDR2 YFSETQ. The CDR3 runs to 14 residues. With 6 bases removed from V and 2 bases from J, the gap between germline ends came to 13 bases. The CDR3 sequence: CASNWGEPTDTQYF. As DNA, the CDR3 is TGCGCCAGCAATTGGGGGGAGCCCACAGATACGCAGTATTTT.

The chain employs TRBV28 and TRBJ1-5; no clear D gene. The CDR3 spans 12 residues. V was clipped by 6 bases and J by 3 bases, with 6 bases between them. CDR1 is MDHEN, CDR2 SYDVKM, per germline. DNA for the CDR3: TGTGCCAGCAGACCAAACAATCAGCCCCAGCATTTT. This gives the protein CASRPNNQPQHF.

This chain joins TRBV6-2 or TRBV6-3 and TRBJ1-2, with TRBD1 as a possible D gene (5 bases). CDR3 size: 16 residues. V shed 5 bases and J shed 6 bases, with 22 bases lying between them. The V gene's germline CDR1 is MNHEY and CDR2 SVGEGT. Written as DNA, the CDR3 is TGTGCCAGCAGTGACGGGGGTCGATTTTTTGTCGATGGCTACACCTTC. This translates into CASSDGGRFFVDGYTF.